This T cell receptor beta chain was observed in a study of T cell changes during pregnancy in multiple sclerosis. Sequencing used immunoSEQ multiplex PCR; TCRdb keeps in-frame clones, though not all of them. The table includes approximately 69,000 clones, around nine tenths detected once. The CDR3 runs 15 residues. In germline, CDR1 is SNHLY, CDR2 FYNNEI. The V end lost 6 bases, the J end lost 5 bases, and 14 bases lay between the germline ends. The chain employs TRBV2 and TRBJ1-6; D is possibly TRBD1 (5 bases). The sequence came from a female donor in good health, enrolled as a control in a pregnancy study. The material was peripheral blood, obtained in the second trimester of pregnancy. The CDR3: CASSRSRGNNSPLHF. As DNA, the CDR3 is TGTGCCAGCAGCAGATCCCGGGGGAATAATTCACCCCTCCACTTT.